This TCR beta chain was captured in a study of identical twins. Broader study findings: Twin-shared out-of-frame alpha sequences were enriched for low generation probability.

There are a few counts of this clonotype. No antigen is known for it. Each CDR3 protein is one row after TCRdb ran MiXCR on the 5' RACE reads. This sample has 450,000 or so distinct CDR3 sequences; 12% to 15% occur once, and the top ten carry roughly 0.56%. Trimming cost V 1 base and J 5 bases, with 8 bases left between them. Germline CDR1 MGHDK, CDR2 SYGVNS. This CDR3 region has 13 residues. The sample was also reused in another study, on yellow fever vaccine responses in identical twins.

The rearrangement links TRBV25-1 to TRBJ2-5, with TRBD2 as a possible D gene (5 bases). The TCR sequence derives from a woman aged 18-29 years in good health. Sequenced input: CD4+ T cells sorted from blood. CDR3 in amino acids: CASSEFGSETQYF. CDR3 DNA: TGTGCCAGCAGTGAATTTGGGAGTGAGACCCAGTACTTC.